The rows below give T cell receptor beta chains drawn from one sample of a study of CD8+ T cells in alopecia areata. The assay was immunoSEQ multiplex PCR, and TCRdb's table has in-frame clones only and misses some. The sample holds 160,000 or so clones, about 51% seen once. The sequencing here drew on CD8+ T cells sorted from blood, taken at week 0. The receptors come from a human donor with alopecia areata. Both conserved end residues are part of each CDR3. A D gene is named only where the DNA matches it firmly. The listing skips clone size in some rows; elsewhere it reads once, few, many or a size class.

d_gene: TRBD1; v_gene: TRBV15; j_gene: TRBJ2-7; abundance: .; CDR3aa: CATSRDGTGLYEQYF; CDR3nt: TGTGCCACCAGCAGAGATGGGACAGGGCTCTACGAGCAGTACTTC
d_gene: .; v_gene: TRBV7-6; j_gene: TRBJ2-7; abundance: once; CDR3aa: CASSLADYSYEQYF; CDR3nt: TGTGCCAGCAGCTTAGCGGACTATTCCTACGAGCAGTACTTC
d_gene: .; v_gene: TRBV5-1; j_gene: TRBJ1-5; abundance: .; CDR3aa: CASPSGGRNQPQHF; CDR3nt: TGCGCCAGCCCATCCGGGGGCCGTAATCAGCCCCAGCATTTT
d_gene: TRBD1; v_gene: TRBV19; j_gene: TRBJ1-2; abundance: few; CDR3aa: CASSRDRDLYGYTF; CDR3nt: TGTGCCAGTAGCCGGGACAGGGACCTCTATGGCTACACCTTC
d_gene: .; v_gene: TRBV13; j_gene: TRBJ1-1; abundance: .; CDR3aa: CASSLAGGANTEAFF; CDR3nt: TGTGCCAGCAGCTTAGCTGGGGGCGCGAACACTGAAGCTTTCTTT
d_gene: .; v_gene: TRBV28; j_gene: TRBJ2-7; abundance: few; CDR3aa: CASSFHSIYEQYF; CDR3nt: TGTGCCAGCAGTTTCCACAGCATCTACGAGCAGTACTTC
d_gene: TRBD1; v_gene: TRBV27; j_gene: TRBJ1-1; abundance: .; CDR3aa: CASSHRGSEAFF; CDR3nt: TGTGCCAGCAGTCACAGGGGATCTGAAGCTTTCTTT
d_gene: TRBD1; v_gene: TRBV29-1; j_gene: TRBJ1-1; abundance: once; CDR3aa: CSVDGQGSNTEAFF; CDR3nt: TGCAGCGTAGACGGACAGGGGTCGAACACTGAAGCTTTCTTT
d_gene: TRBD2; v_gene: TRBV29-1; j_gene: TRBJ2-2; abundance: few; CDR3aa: CSVALAGETGELFF; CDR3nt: TGCAGCGTTGCCCTCGCGGGGGAGACCGGGGAGCTGTTTTTT
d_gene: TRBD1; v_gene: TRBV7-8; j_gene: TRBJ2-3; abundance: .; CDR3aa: CASSWVRDRGPDTQYF; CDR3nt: TGTGCCAGCAGCTGGGTCCGGGACAGGGGACCAGATACGCAGTATTTT
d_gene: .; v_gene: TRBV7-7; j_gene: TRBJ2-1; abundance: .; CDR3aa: CASSLAQYNEQFF; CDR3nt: TGTGCCAGCAGCTTAGCCCAGTACAATGAGCAGTTCTTC
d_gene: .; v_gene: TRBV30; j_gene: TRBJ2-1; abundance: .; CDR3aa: CAWSLSNTDNEQFF; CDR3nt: TGTGCCTGGAGTTTATCTAACACAGACAATGAGCAGTTCTTC
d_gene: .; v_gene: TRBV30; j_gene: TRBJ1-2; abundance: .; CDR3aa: CAWSSGVGPESKGYTF; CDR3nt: TGTGCCTGGAGTTCCGGCGTAGGACCGGAATCGAAGGGCTACACCTTC
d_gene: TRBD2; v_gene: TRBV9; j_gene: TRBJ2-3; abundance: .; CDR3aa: CASSVAASGGIDTQYF; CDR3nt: TGTGCCAGCAGCGTAGCTGCTAGCGGGGGAATAGATACGCAGTATTTT
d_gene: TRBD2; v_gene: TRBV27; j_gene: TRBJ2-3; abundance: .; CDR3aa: CASSNREAQYF; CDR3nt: TGTGCCAGCAGTAATCGGGAGGCGCAGTATTTT
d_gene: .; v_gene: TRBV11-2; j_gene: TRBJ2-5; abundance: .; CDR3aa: CASSYRETQYF; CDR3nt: TGTGCCAGCAGCTATCGAGAGACCCAGTACTTC
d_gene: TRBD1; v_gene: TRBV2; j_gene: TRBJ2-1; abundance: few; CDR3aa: CASRLQGASNEQFF; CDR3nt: TGTGCCAGCAGACTACAGGGGGCTTCGAATGAGCAGTTCTTC
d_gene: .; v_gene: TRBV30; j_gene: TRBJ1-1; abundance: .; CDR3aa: CAWSGENTEAFF; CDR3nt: TGTGCCTGGAGTGGGGAGAACACTGAAGCTTTCTTT
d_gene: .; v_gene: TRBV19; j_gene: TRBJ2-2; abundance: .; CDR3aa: CASSKGYTGELFF; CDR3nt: TGTGCCAGTAGTAAAGGTTACACCGGGGAGCTGTTTTTT
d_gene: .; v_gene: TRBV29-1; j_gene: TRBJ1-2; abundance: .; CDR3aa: CSVADNLLGVYGYTF; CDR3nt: TGCAGCGTCGCCGACAACCTTCTGGGGGTTTATGGCTACACCTTC
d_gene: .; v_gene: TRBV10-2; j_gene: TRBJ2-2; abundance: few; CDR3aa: CASIGGGGELFF; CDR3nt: TGCGCCAGCATAGGGGGTGGCGGGGAGCTGTTTTTT
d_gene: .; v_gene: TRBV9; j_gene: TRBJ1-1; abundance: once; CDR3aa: CASSARKLETANTEAFF; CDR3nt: TGTGCCAGCAGCGCAAGGAAGCTTGAGACAGCTAACACTGAAGCTTTCTTT
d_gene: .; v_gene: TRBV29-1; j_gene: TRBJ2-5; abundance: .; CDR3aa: CSVVLDSGRTQYF; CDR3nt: TGCAGCGTTGTTCTGGACAGCGGACGGACCCAGTACTTC
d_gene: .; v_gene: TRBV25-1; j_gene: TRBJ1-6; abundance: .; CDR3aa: CASSDFNSYSPLHF; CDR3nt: TGTGCCAGCAGTGACTTTAACAGTTATTCACCCCTCCACTTT
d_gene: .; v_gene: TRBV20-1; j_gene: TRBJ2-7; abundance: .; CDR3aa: CSALEQGEQYF; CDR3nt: TGCAGTGCCCTAGAGCAGGGGGAGCAGTACTTC
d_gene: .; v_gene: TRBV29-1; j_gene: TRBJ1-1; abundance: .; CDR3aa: CSIEGVETEAFF; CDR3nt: TGCAGCATTGAGGGGGTTGAGACTGAAGCTTTCTTT
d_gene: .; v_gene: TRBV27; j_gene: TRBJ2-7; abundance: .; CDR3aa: CASSLGPGYEQYF; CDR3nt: TGTGCCAGCAGTTTGGGGCCCGGCTACGAGCAGTACTTC
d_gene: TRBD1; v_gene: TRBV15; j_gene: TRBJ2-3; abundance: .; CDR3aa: CATSDIQGDSTDTQYF; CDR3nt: TGTGCCACCAGCGATATACAGGGGGATAGCACAGATACGCAGTATTTT
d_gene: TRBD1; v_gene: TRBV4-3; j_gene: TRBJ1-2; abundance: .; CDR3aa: CASSQERQGYGYTF; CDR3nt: TGCGCCAGCAGCCAAGAACGACAGGGCTATGGCTACACCTTC
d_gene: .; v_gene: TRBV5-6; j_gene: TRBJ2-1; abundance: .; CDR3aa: CASSIGVGQFF; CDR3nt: TGTGCCAGCAGCATTGGGGTGGGGCAGTTCTTC
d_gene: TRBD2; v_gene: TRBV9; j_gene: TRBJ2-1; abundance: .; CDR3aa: CASSERDLGREQFF; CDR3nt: TGTGCCAGCAGCGAGCGGGACTTGGGCAGGGAGCAGTTCTTC
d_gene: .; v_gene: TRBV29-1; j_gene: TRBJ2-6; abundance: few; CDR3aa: CSIIQGVGANVLTF; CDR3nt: TGCAGCATCATACAGGGAGTTGGGGCCAACGTCCTGACTTTC
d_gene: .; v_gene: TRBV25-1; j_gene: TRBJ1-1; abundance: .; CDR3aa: CASSAGFGAFF; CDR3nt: TGTGCCAGCAGTGCGGGATTTGGAGCTTTCTTT
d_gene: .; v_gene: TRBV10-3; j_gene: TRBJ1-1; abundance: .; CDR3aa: CAISGGDAAFF; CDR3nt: TGTGCCATCAGTGGTGGGGATGCAGCTTTCTTT
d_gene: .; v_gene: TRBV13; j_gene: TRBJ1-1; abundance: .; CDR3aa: CASSGHGANTEAFF; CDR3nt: TGTGCCAGCAGCGGCCACGGGGCGAACACTGAAGCTTTCTTT
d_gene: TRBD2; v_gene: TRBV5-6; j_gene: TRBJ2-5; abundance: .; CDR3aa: CASSPVRGGRRETQYF; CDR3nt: TGTGCCAGCAGTCCGGTCCGGGGGGGCCGACGAGAGACCCAGTACTTC
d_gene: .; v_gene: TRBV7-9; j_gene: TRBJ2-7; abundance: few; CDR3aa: CASSLAQGQNEQYF; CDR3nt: TGTGCCAGCAGCTTAGCGCAGGGTCAGAACGAGCAGTACTTC
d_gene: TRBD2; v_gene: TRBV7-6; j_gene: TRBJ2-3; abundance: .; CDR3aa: CASSQAGDPREPQYF; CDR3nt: TGTGCCAGCAGCCAGGCGGGGGACCCTCGGGAGCCGCAGTATTTT
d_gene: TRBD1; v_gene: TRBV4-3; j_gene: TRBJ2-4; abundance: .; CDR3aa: CASSQDRVGTGNIQYF; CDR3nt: TGCGCCAGCAGCCAAGATCGGGTAGGGACAGGGAACATTCAGTACTTC
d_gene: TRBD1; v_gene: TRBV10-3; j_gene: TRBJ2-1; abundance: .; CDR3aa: CAIKGGRNNEQFF; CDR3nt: TGTGCCATCAAAGGGGGCCGAAACAATGAGCAGTTCTTC
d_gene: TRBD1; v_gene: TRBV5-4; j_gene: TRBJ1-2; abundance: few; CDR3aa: CASNYHDPDRGYGYTF; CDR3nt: TGTGCCAGCAACTACCACGACCCGGACAGGGGCTATGGCTACACCTTC
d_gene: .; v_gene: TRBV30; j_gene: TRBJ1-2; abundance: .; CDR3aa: CAWTPILGGLGGYTF; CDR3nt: TGTGCCTGGACCCCAATCTTGGGCGGCCTGGGTGGCTACACCTTC